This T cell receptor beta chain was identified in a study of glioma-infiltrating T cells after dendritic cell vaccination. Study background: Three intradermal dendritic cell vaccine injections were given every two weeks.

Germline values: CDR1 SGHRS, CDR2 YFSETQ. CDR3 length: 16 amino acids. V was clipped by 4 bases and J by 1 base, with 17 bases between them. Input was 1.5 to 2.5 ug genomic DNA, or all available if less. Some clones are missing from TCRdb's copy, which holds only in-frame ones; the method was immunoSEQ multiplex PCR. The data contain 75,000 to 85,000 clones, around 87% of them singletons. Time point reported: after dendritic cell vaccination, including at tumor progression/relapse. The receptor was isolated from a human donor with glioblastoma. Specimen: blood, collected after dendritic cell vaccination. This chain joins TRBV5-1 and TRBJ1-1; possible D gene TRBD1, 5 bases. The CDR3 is CASSARSGGGNTEAFF. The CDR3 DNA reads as TGCGCCAGCAGCGCCCGGTCGGGGGGTGGGAACACTGAAGCTTTCTTT. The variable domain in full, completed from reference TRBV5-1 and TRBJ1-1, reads KAGVTQTPRYLIKTRGQQVTLSCSPISGHRSVSWYQQTPGQGLQFLFEYFSETQRNKGNFPGRFSGRQFSNSRSEMNVSTLELGDSALYLCASSARSGGGNTEAFFGQGTRLTVV.